These 19 T cell receptor beta chains share one sample of origin, sequenced in a study of tumor-infiltrating lymphocytes in primary liver carcinoma. Germline DNA was also extracted, with blood RNA taken from unsorted whole blood. Starting material of roughly 0.45 ug total RNA yielded TCR beta cDNA via a constant-region primer. Construction of TCR beta libraries relied on three successive nested multiplex PCR rounds employing slightly modified ARM-PCR. TRBV1-TRBV30 forward primers paired with a C-beta reverse primer were used in the first two PCR rounds, which ran approximately 11 cycles each. TCRdb passed the multiplex PCR reads through MiXCR, listing each CDR3 protein once. The data contain approximately 330,000 distinct CDR3 sequences, about two thirds of them singletons. Sequenced: peripheral blood. These TCRs come from a middle-aged man with primary liver carcinoma and hepatitis B virus infection.

Note on this clonotype: One end of the junction fails to match germline, which may point to a read error. The chain joins TRBV11-2 to TRBJ2-7, with D possibly being TRBD1 or TRBD2 (5 bases each). The CDR3 extends over 12 amino acids. Germline V gene lookup returns CDR1 SGHAT and CDR2 FQNNGV. The chain's CDR3 is CASRATGDERYF. The CDR3 DNA reads as TGTGCCAGCAGGGCCACCGGGGACGAGCGGTACTTC.

This clonotype showed up just a few times. The genes are TRBV11-2 and TRBJ2-1, with 11 bases fitting TRBD2. This CDR3 has 17 residues. With V trimmed by 1 base and J by 5 bases, 7 bases remained unmatched. Germline CDR1 is SGHAT and CDR2 is FQNNGV. The CDR3 here is CASSLGFSGRANNEQFF. The CDR3 nucleotides read TGTGCCAGCAGCTTAGGGTTTAGCGGGAGGGCCAACAATGAGCAGTTCTTC. The complete variable domain, with remaining parts taken from reference TRBV11-2 and TRBJ2-1, reads EAGVAQSPRYKIIEKRQSVAFWCNPISGHATLYWYQQILGQGPKLLIQFQNNGVVDDSQLPKDRFSAERLKGVDSTLKIQPAKLEDSAVYLCASSLGFSGRANNEQFFGPGTRLTVL.

To note about this clonotype: A much larger clone sits a single nucleotide away, making a read error possible. The V gene is TRBV14, the J gene TRBJ2-7; 7 nucleotides line up with TRBD2. The CDR3 runs 16 residues. Trimming removed 0 bases from V and 4 bases from J; junction bases left unmatched: 9. The V gene's germline CDR1 is SGHDN and CDR2 FVKESK. The CDR3 DNA sequence: TGTGCCAGCAGCCAAGACTCGGGGGGACCCCTATACGAGCAGTACTTC. Protein sequence: CASSQDSGGPLYEQYF.

This chain joins TRBV11-2 and TRBJ2-7; D is perhaps TRBD2 (6 bases). Germline CDR1 reads SGHAT; CDR2 reads FQNNGV. The V end was cut by 6 bases, the J end by 6 bases, with 12 bases between. The CDR3 spans 12 residues. The CDR3 protein is CASRATGGEQYF. CDR3 DNA sequence: TGTGCCAGCAGAGCCACCGGGGGCGAGCAGTACTTC.

About this clonotype: One end of the junction does not line up with germline, which may come from a read error. The chain couples TRBV5-5 to TRBJ2-1, with unresolved D. The V gene's germline CDR1 is SGHKS and CDR2 YYEKEE (reference sequence). This CDR3 spans 15 amino acids. The CDR3 region is CTSSLVPRRCNEQFF. CDR3 nucleotide sequence: TGTACCAGCAGCTTGGTTCCCCGACGGTGCAATGAGCAGTTCTTC.

The V call is TRBV5-5, the J call TRBJ2-6; 13 nucleotides line up with TRBD2. V trimming: 4 bases; J trimming: 2 bases; junction bases outside the gene matches: 12. The CDR3 sequence is 20 residues long. Germline V gives CDR1 SGHKS, CDR2 YYEKEE (reference sequence). CDR3 bases: TGTGCCAGCAGCACCGGACTAGCGGGAGCCGGTCGCGCTGGGGCCAACGTCCTGACTTTC. It encodes CASSTGLAGAGRAGANVLTF.

This clonotype was counted a few times. This sequence may be a read error, since a much larger clone differs from it by one base. CDR3 bases: TGCGACAGCAGCCAACACACAGGACAGTTAAAACTGTTTTTT. This encodes CDSSQHTGQLKLFF. J is TRBJ1-4 and V is TRBV4-1; a possible D gene is TRBD1 (6 bases). The CDR3 is made up of 14 amino acids. CDR1 MGHRA and CDR2 YSYEKL come from the germline V gene.

The chain employs TRBV11-2 and TRBJ2-1, with TRBD1 as a possible D gene (5 bases). The J call may not be correct, given that the DNA end is closer to TRBJ2-7. Germline V gene sequence: CDR1 SGHAT, CDR2 FQNNGV. This CDR3 contains 15 residues. The CDR3 coding sequence is TGTGCCAGCAGCCGGGCCTGGGGCCCCTACAATGAGCAGTACTTC. Amino acid sequence: CASSRAWGPYNEQYF.

The chain uses TRBV4-1 and TRBJ2-4; TRBD2 matches 9 bases. Unmatched junction bases numbered 8, after V lost 0 bases and J lost 5 bases. Germline lookup yields CDR1 MGHRA and CDR2 YSYEKL. The CDR3 runs 17 residues. CDR3 loop: CASSQDGPASGENIQYF. The CDR3 DNA reads as TGCGCCAGCAGCCAAGACGGGCCCGCTAGCGGGGAAAACATTCAGTACTTC.

V gene TRBV6-1 combines with J gene TRBJ1-1, with D perhaps matching TRBD1 (6 bases). CDR1 is MNHNS, CDR2 SASEGT, per germline. Deletions cut 6 bases from V and 0 bases from J, with 17 bases between. The CDR3 totals 16 residues. The CDR3 sequence is CASRNRDKVLNTEAFF. The CDR3 DNA reads TGTGCCAGCAGGAACAGGGATAAGGTATTGAACACTGAAGCTTTCTTT.

This clonotype was counted at least ten times. The chain joins TRBV6-5 to TRBJ2-1; 7 nucleotides line up with TRBD2. CDR3 length: 14 amino acids. The germline V gene has CDR1 MNHEY and CDR2 SVGAGI. Losses at the gene ends were 4 bases for V and 5 bases for J; bases not matched to a gene: 5. The CDR3 loop is CASSSGGTNNEQFF. CDR3 coding DNA: TGTGCCAGCAGTTCCGGCGGGACTAACAATGAGCAGTTCTTC.

About this clonotype itself: A much larger clonotype is one base distant, so this may be a read error. The chain has TRBV10-2 and TRBJ2-7; D possibly corresponds to TRBD2 (6 bases). The CDR3 has 12 amino acids. The germline V gene encodes CDR1 WSHSY and CDR2 SAAADI. The CDR3 sequence is CARSGPGSEQYF. The CDR3 DNA is TGCGCCAGAAGTGGACCCGGGAGCGAGCAGTACTTC.

Comments on this clonotype: One junction end does not reproduce the germline sequence, and a read error may be involved. This chain connects TRBV11-2 to TRBJ2-5; the D gene could be TRBD1 or TRBD2 (5 bases each). The CDR3 has 14 residues. Germline V gene lookup returns CDR1 SGHAT and CDR2 FQNNGV. The CDR3 DNA follows: TGTGCCGGCAGCTTAGATCCGGGACGCCCCGTAAGGGACTTC. As protein: CAGSLDPGRPVRDF.

Comments on this clonotype: A much more abundant neighbour one base away suggests this may be a read error. The chain combines TRBV4-1 with TRBJ2-7; 8 bases fit TRBD1. The DNA end is a closer match to TRBJ2-5, so the J assignment may be wrong. The length of the CDR3 is 15 residues. In germline, CDR1 is MGHRA, CDR2 YSYEKL. The CDR3 nucleotides read TGCGCCAGCAACCAAGGACAGGGTCCTTCACAGACCCAGTACTTC. It codes for CASNQGQGPSQTQYF.

Concerning this clonotype itself: A read error may be the cause here, since a much bigger clone is one base away. The chain links TRBV6-5 to TRBJ2-1; the D is unclear. This CDR3 has 14 residues. Germline V gives CDR1 MNHEY, CDR2 SVGAGI. The CDR3 DNA is TGTGCCAGCAGTTACTCTGGCGTTCACAAAGAGCAGTTCTTC. Its protein is CASSYSGVHKEQFF.

Turning to this clonotype: An end of the junction does not agree with germline; a read error may underlie this. The rearrangement joins TRBV4-1 to TRBJ1-2, with 8 nucleotides matching TRBD1. The germline V gene encodes CDR1 MGHRA and CDR2 YSYEKL. The CDR3 totals 16 residues. The chain's CDR3 is CTSSQGGTGSNYGHAF. CDR3 coding DNA: TGCACCAGCAGCCAGGGAGGGACAGGATCTAACTATGGCCACGCCTTC.

J is TRBJ2-7 and V is TRBV6-6, with D tentatively TRBD1 or TRBD2 (5 bases each). The V end lost 8 bases, the J end lost 5 bases, and 19 bases lay between the germline ends. This CDR3 has 14 residues. The germline CDR1 and CDR2 sequences are MNHNY and SVGAGI (reference sequence). The CDR3 DNA follows: TGTGCCAGCGGACACCACGGGAATTTCGACGAGCAGTACTTC. Translation: CASGHHGNFDEQYF.

Concerning this clonotype: Given the absence of the conserved phenylalanine or tryptophan at the CDR3 end, a read error is likely. The V call is TRBV6-5, the J call TRBJ1-2; D call uncertain. CDR1 and CDR2 (germline): MNHEY, SVGAGI. The CDR3 is 18 residues long. The CDR3 loop is CTSSYSKSRREFNYGYTL. CDR3 DNA: TGTACCAGCAGTTACTCAAAAAGTCGACGGGAGTTTAACTATGGCTACACCTTA.

Of note for this clonotype: No conserved phenylalanine or tryptophan ends this CDR3, so it is likely a read error. V gene TRBV11-2 combines with J gene TRBJ2-7; D tentatively reads TRBD1 or TRBD2 (5 bases each). This CDR3 has 14 amino acids. V lost 9 bases to trimming and J lost 2 bases, with 17 bases between them. In germline, CDR1 is SGHAT, CDR2 FQNNGV. Here the CDR3 reads CASSARDGAYEQYL. The CDR3, as DNA: TGTGCCAGTAGCGCTAGGGACGGGGCCTACGAGCAGTACTTA.